This T cell receptor (beta chain) was found in a study of blood T cell repertoires in COVID-19. Across the study: Samples taken during acute and convalescent COVID-19 were collected in the United States, Italy and Spain. PBMCs, B-cell-depleted T cells, or T cells were the source of the cDNA or gDNA that made up the material.

The authors' processing: Counts of nucleated cells, estimated from reference gene primer amplification, were obtained. Generated by immunoSEQ multiplex PCR, the TCRdb table keeps only in-frame clones and is missing some. That table is the source of V, J and clone size, and D and trimming were worked out from the DNA. The sample records around 160,000 clones, over 70% being singletons. The CDR3 contains 14 residues. Per germline, CDR1 MGHDK and CDR2 SYGVNS. Trimming at V came to 5 bases and at J to 6 bases, leaving 6 bases not matched to a gene. The chain combines TRBV25-1 with TRBJ1-4; TRBD1 matches 7 bases. The source of this sequence is an elderly man with acute or convalescent COVID-19. Sequencing was carried out using peripheral blood. The CDR3: CASSHPGGDEKLFF. The CDR3 DNA sequence: TGTGCCAGCAGTCACCCAGGGGGAGATGAAAAACTGTTTTTT.